This TCR beta chain was captured by sequencing in a study of T-cell memory formation after mild COVID-19. Overall study: Across donors, TCR clusters were largely donor specific.

TCRdb re-analysed the 5' RACE reads in MiXCR, keeping a single row per CDR3 protein. The data show hundreds of thousands of distinct CDR3 sequences, 20% seen once. As concerns this clonotype: Its antigen remains unidentified.

Germline V CDR1 and CDR2: GTSNPN, SVGIG (reference sequence). The CDR3 has 13 residues. V was clipped by 3 bases and J by 2 bases, with 11 bases between them. Study conclusions and caveats: Clones that shrank (day 15 to 85) were balanced CD4/CD8, whereas later expanders leaned CD4+. Memory from before infection featured some responding clones, which suggests cross-reactive memory joined.

Sequencing was done on a sample of PBMCs or a T cell subset sorted from them (not recorded which). The J gene is TRBJ2-7, the V gene TRBV30, with a possible D match to TRBD1 (6 bases). The receptor was derived from an adult woman who had mild COVID-19 (a few samples of this study predate the infection). Cell type and time point are not known. CDR3 loop: CAWRGTLTYEQYF. The CDR3 DNA is TGTGCCTGGAGGGGGACACTAACCTACGAGCAGTACTTC.